These 17 T cell receptor beta chains were sequenced from one sample in a study of T-cell reconstitution after alpha-beta-depleted transplantation in children. Preparation of the TCRbeta library used unique molecular identifiers. TCRdb itself ran the PCR reads through MiXCR, one entry per CDR3 protein. The table has about a million distinct CDR3 sequences, about 29% seen once. This specimen was PBMCs, mostly from graft donor cells, taken 360 days after TCRalphabeta/CD19-depleted stem cell transplant. The receptor set was obtained from a boy under two years old who had a stem cell transplant for SCID, so the T cells may come from the graft donor.

The chain's CDR3 is CASSYLRVSQETQYF. The CDR3 DNA is TGTGCCAGCAGTTACCTACGGGTGTCCCAAGAGACCCAGTACTTC. The chain uses TRBV6-2 or TRBV6-3 and TRBJ2-5; the D is unclear. Trimming stripped 2 bases from V and 1 base from J, with 11 bases between. Germline CDR1 MNHEY, CDR2 SVGEGT. The CDR3 runs 15 residues.

In its sample, this clonotype was seen a few times. The chain is built from TRBV9 and TRBJ1-5; D is undetermined. V lost 4 bases to trimming and J lost 4 bases, with 24 bases between them. Per the germline V gene, CDR1 is SGDLS and CDR2 is YYNGEE. The CDR3 has 18 amino acids. The CDR3 DNA sequence: TGTGCCAGCAGCCATCAACTGGAAGGGAGGATCCCTAATCAGCCCCAGCATTTT. Translated: CASSHQLEGRIPNQPQHF.

This clonotype was observed many times. V usage is TRBV2 and J usage is TRBJ1-1, with D hard to call. Germline V gene data show CDR1 as SNHLY and CDR2 as FYNNEI. CDR3 length: 13 residues. The germline V and J ends were trimmed by 1 base and 9 bases, with 12 bases remaining between them. The CDR3 nucleotides read TGTGCCAGCAGTGAAGAGCGGGCGTCCCAAGCTTTCTTT. This translates into CASSEERASQAFF.

This clonotype was seen ten or more times. This rearrangement joins TRBV20-1 to TRBJ2-3; D assignment may be TRBD1 or TRBD2 (5 bases each). The CDR3 extends over 14 amino acids. From germline, CDR1 is DFQATT and CDR2 SNEGSKA (reference sequence). Deletions cut 3 bases from V and 3 bases from J, with 13 bases between. The CDR3 region has the DNA TGCAGTGCTAGTAGTGGGGGTTGGACAGATACGCAGTATTTT. Amino acid sequence: CSASSGGWTDTQYF.

The chain couples TRBV24-1 to TRBJ2-7; 9 nucleotides align to TRBD1. The CDR3 is 13 amino acids. From germline, CDR1 is KGHDR and CDR2 SFDVKD. With 5 bases clipped from V and 6 bases from J, the junction kept 4 bases outside the gene matches. CDR3 sequence (DNA): TGTGCCACCAGTGCCGACAGGGGGGGCGAGCAGTACTTC. Amino acid sequence: CATSADRGGEQYF.

This clonotype was counted between two and nine times. The CDR3 coding sequence is TGCGCCAGCAGCCAAGATACAACGAAGATGACCTACGAGCAGTACTTC. Translation: CASSQDTTKMTYEQYF. The chain combines TRBV4-1 with TRBJ2-7, with D unresolved. The CDR3 is 16 amino acids. Trimming stripped 0 bases from V and 2 bases from J, with 14 bases between. CDR1 is MGHRA, CDR2 YSYEKL, per germline.

This clonotype was detected a few times. J is TRBJ2-3 and V is TRBV28; no clear D gene. The CDR3 spans 15 residues. The V and J ends lost 3 bases and 3 bases respectively, with 13 bases between them. Germline V CDR1 and CDR2: MDHEN, SYDVKM. The CDR3 sequence: CASSFLFSATDTQYF. Written as DNA, the CDR3 is TGTGCCAGCAGTTTCCTATTCTCAGCGACAGATACGCAGTATTTT.

This clonotype was detected many times. The J gene is TRBJ2-7, the V gene TRBV10-2; 8 bases line up with TRBD1. CDR1 and CDR2 from the germline V gene are WSHSY and SAAADI. Losses at the gene ends were 5 bases for V and 5 bases for J; bases not matched to a gene: 11. CDR3 size: 15 residues. The CDR3 bases are TGCGCCAGCAGTCCTCAGCCAGGGGGCACGGACGAGCAGTACTTC. This codes for CASSPQPGGTDEQYF.

V gene TRBV7-8 combines with J gene TRBJ2-1; D is uncertain. CDR3 size: 14 residues. Germline CDR1 reads SGHVS; CDR2 reads FQNEAQ. Trimming stripped 5 bases from V and 4 bases from J, with 12 bases between. The CDR3 nucleotides read TGTGCCAGCAGCCCCATGGGCGGATACAATGAGCAGTTCTTC. Its protein product is CASSPMGGYNEQFF.

V usage is TRBV7-9 and J usage is TRBJ2-1, with D tentatively TRBD2 (6 bases). Germline V CDR1 and CDR2: SEHNR, FQNEAQ (reference sequence). V was shortened by 10 bases and J by 3 bases, with 13 bases between the two germline ends. The CDR3 contains 13 residues. The CDR3 sequence is CATVLGGYNEQFF. In nucleotides, the CDR3 is TGTGCCACCGTTTTGGGGGGCTACAATGAGCAGTTCTTC.

This clonotype has just a few counts. J is TRBJ2-3 and V is TRBV20-1; 8 bases map to TRBD2. The CDR3 is 12 amino acids. V gave up 8 bases and J gave up 5 bases; unmatched junction bases: 6. From germline, CDR1 is DFQATT and CDR2 SNEGSKA (reference sequence). Here the CDR3 DNA reads TGCAGTCCGTACCGGGGGGGAGATACGCAGTATTTT. Residues: CSPYRGGDTQYF.

This clonotype occurred a few times. V usage is TRBV9 and J usage is TRBJ2-1, with D perhaps matching TRBD1 (5 bases). V was clipped by 0 bases and J by 9 bases, with 16 bases between them. Germline CDR1 and CDR2: SGDLS and YYNGEE. The CDR3 is 15 amino acids. In DNA form, the CDR3 reads TGTGCCAGCAGCGTAGGGGCAGGGCTACACAGTGAGCAGTTCTTC. Residues: CASSVGAGLHSEQFF.

This clonotype has a handful of counts. V gene TRBV4-1 combines with J gene TRBJ2-7; D is perhaps TRBD1 (6 bases). The V and J ends lost 0 bases and 10 bases respectively, with 13 bases between them. The germline V gene encodes CDR1 MGHRA and CDR2 YSYEKL. The CDR3 has 13 residues. The CDR3 DNA follows: TGCGCCAGCAGCCAAGATGGGACAAGAATTCAGTACTTC. Residues: CASSQDGTRIQYF.

This clonotype was seen only a few times. J is TRBJ2-1 and V is TRBV19; 9 bases are a match to TRBD1. Looked up from germline, CDR1 is LNHDA and CDR2 is SQIVND (reference sequence). V was pared by 7 bases and J by 1 base, with 2 bases of the junction left unmatched. This CDR3 region has 14 residues. The CDR3 nucleotides are TGTGCCAGTAACGACAGGGGGTCCTACAATGAGCAGTTCTTC. Amino acid sequence: CASNDRGSYNEQFF.

This clonotype was seen a few times. The chain couples TRBV5-1 to TRBJ2-1, with D unresolved. The V end was cut by 1 base, the J end by 0 bases, with 11 bases between. CDR3 size: 16 residues. CDR1 and CDR2 from the germline V gene are SGHRS and YFSETQ. In DNA, the CDR3 is TGCGCCAGCAGCTTGTTCCAGGCGAGCTCCTACAATGAGCAGTTCTTC. Amino acids: CASSLFQASSYNEQFF.

V usage is TRBV12-3 or TRBV12-4 and J usage is TRBJ2-4, with 8 positions matching TRBD1. This CDR3 spans 17 amino acids. V was pared by 5 bases and J by 0 bases, with 9 bases of the junction left unmatched. This CDR3 reads CASSIHTGGLAKNIQYF. DNA for the CDR3: TGTGCCAGCAGTATCCACACAGGGGGTTTAGCCAAAAACATTCAGTACTTC.

This clonotype was seen more than once but under ten times. The chain recombines TRBV7-9 with TRBJ2-5; D remains ambiguous. The CDR3 covers 17 residues. Germline values: CDR1 SEHNR, CDR2 FQNEAQ (reference sequence). V gave up 1 base and J gave up 1 base, with 16 bases separating them. The CDR3 here is CASSLGRPDGFQETQYF. CDR3 in DNA: TGTGCCAGCAGCTTAGGGCGTCCGGATGGTTTCCAAGAGACCCAGTACTTC.